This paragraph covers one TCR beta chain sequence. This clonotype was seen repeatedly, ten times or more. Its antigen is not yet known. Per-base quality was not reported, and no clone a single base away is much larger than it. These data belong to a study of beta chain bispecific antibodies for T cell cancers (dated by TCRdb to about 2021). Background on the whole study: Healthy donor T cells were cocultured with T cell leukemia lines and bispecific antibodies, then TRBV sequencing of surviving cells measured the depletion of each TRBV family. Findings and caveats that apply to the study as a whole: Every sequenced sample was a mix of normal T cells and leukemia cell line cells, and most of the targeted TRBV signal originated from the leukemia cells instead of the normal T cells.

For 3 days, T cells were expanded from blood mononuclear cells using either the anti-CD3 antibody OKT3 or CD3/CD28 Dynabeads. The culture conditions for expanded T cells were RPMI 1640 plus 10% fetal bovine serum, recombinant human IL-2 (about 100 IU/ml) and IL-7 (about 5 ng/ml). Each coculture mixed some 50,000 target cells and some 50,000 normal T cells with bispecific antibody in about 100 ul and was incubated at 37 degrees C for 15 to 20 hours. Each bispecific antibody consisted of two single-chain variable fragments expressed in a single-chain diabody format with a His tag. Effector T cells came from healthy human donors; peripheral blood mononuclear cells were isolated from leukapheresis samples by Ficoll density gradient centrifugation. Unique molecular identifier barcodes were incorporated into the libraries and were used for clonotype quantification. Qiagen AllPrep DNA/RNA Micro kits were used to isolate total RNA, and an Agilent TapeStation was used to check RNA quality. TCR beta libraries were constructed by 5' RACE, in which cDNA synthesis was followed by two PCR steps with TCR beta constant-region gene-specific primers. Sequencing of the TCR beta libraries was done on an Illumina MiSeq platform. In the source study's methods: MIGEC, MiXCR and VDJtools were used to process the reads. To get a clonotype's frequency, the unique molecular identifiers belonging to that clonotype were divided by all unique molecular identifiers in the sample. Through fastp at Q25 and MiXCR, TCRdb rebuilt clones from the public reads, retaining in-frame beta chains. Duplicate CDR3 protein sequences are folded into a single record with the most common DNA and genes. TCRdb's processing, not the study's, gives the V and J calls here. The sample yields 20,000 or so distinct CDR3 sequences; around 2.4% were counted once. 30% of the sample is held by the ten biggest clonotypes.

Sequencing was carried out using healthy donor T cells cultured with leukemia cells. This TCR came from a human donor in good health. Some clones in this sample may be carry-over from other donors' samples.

The nucleotide sequence is given as TGTGCCAGTAGTGCCGTCTCCGGACCCTACAATGAGCAGTTCTTC. Translation gives CASSAVSGPYNEQFF. Recombination joined TRBV19 with TRBJ2-1; no D segment can be confidently identified. Including the terminal cysteine and phenylalanine, the CDR3 comprises 15 residues. Only CDR3 DNA is held: 45 bases, read in frame from base 1. V is reduced by 5 bases and J by 2 bases, leaving a spacing of 13 bases between them. From the germline V gene (reference sequence), CDR1 is LNHDA and CDR2 is SQIVND.